The 31 T cell receptor beta chains given below trace back to one sample, sequenced in a study of cytomegalovirus exposure and HLA in healthy donors. The study ran its PCR with 60 Vbeta and 13 Jbeta primers. Data came from immunoSEQ multiplex PCR; TCRdb stores just in-frame clones and leaves some out. The table shows around 87,000 clones, with 81% occurring only once. The sample comprised PBMCs. These receptors were taken from a girl aged 2 to 9 in good health and CMV-seropositive.

The chain uses TRBV5-1 and TRBJ1-4, with D hard to call. The CDR3 runs 15 residues. Germline-derived CDR1 and CDR2 are SGHRS and YFSETQ. V lost 7 bases, J lost 0 bases, and 13 bases lay in between. This CDR3 reads CASALDTATNEKLFF. CDR3 DNA: TGCGCCAGCGCCCTCGACACCGCAACTAATGAAAAACTGTTTTTT.

This clone has only one observation. For the CDR3, the DNA is TGTGCCAGCAGTTTAAACAGGGGCAACTATGGCTACACCTTC. Its protein product is CASSLNRGNYGYTF. This chain links TRBV6-5 with TRBJ1-2; TRBD1 agrees at 7 bases. The CDR3 covers 14 residues. V gave up 4 bases and J gave up 2 bases; unmatched junction bases: 4. Per the germline V gene, CDR1 is MNHEY and CDR2 is SVGAGI.

The rearrangement uses TRBV27 and TRBJ1-1; D call uncertain. The V and J ends lost 6 bases and 7 bases respectively, with 18 bases between them. This CDR3 contains 14 residues. Germline CDR1 is MNHEY and CDR2 is SMNVEV (reference sequence). The CDR3 reads CASSPRAAPDEAFF. The DNA of the CDR3 is TGTGCCAGCAGCCCCCGCGCGGCACCCGATGAAGCTTTCTTT.

The V and J genes are TRBV5-1 and TRBJ2-7, with a weak D call TRBD2 (6 bases). In germline, CDR1 is SGHRS, CDR2 YFSETQ. V shed 0 bases and J shed 0 bases, with 10 bases lying between them. The CDR3 runs to 15 residues. The CDR3 coding sequence is TGCGCCAGCAGCTTGGCCGGCGGGATCTCCTACGAGCAGTACTTC. This translates into CASSLAGGISYEQYF.

V and J are TRBV2 and TRBJ1-1, with D tentatively TRBD1 (5 bases). The CDR3 extends over 13 amino acids. With 7 bases removed from V and 6 bases from J, the gap between germline ends came to 15 bases. Germline-derived CDR1 and CDR2 are SNHLY and FYNNEI. The CDR3 region is CASTQHWGAEAFF. In DNA form, the CDR3 reads TGTGCCAGCACCCAACATTGGGGGGCTGAAGCTTTCTTT.

The rearrangement joins TRBV4-3 to TRBJ2-1; TRBD2 agrees at 10 bases. CDR3 size: 20 residues. V lost 4 bases and J lost 5; bases outside the gene matches: 20. Germline CDR1 reads LGHNA; CDR2 reads YSLEER. The CDR3 DNA reads TGCGCCAGCAGCCCCTTTTTGGCTAGCGGGAGCTGGGACTACAACAATGAGCAGTTCTTC. It translates to CASSPFLASGSWDYNNEQFF.

The CDR3 region has the DNA TGTGCCTGGAGTGTAGAGGGTGGATACGAGCAGTACTTC. As protein: CAWSVEGGYEQYF. The genes are TRBV30 and TRBJ2-7; D perhaps matches TRBD2 (5 bases). The CDR3 sequence is 13 residues long. V lost 0 bases and J lost 4, with 10 bases in between. Germline V lookup: CDR1 GTSNPN, CDR2 SVGIG (reference sequence).

The chain recombines TRBV7-8 with TRBJ1-1; D uncertain. This CDR3 contains 14 residues. V lost 1 base and J lost 6, with 12 bases in between. CDR1 and CDR2 (germline): SGHVS, FQNEAQ. CDR3 DNA sequence: TGTGCCAGCAGCTTAGTGATAATAGCCGCTGAAGCTTTCTTT. Residues: CASSLVIIAAEAFF.

This clone came up once. The chain carries TRBV29-1 and TRBJ1-1; a possible D gene is TRBD1 (5 bases). CDR1 is SQVTM and CDR2 is ANQGSEA in the germline V gene. The CDR3 length is 13 residues. V was trimmed by 2 bases and J by 7 bases, leaving 14 bases between them. CDR3 protein: CSVERGRWVEAFF. CDR3 nucleotides: TGCAGCGTTGAACGGGGGAGATGGGTTGAAGCTTTCTTT.

This clone was seen once. V usage is TRBV15 and J usage is TRBJ2-3; 10 bases fit TRBD2. Germline values: CDR1 LNHNV, CDR2 YYDKDF (reference sequence). The trim removed 5 bases at V and 0 bases at J, leaving 8 bases unmatched. This CDR3 is 17 amino acids long. CDR3 coding DNA: TGTGCCACCAGCCCTTCCCCAGCGGGAGGGAGCACAGATACGCAGTATTTT. This codes for CATSPSPAGGSTDTQYF. The entire variable domain, with the rest obtained from reference TRBV15 and TRBJ2-3, is as follows: DAMVIQNPRYQVTQFGKPVTLSCSQTLNHNVMYWYQQKSSQAPKLLFHYYDKDFNNEADTPDNFQSRRPNTSFCFLDIRSPGLGDTAMYLCATSPSPAGGSTDTQYFGPGTRLTVL.

The genes are TRBV7-8 and TRBJ2-5; tentatively, D is TRBD1 (6 bases). Germline V gene sequence: CDR1 SGHVS, CDR2 FQNEAQ. The CDR3 is made up of 17 amino acids. V lost 1 base and J 4 bases, leaving 19 bases between the germline ends. The CDR3 loop is CASSLDTGIAIRETQYF. The CDR3 nucleotides read TGTGCCAGCAGCTTAGACACAGGGATAGCCATCAGAGAGACCCAGTACTTC.

Only a few counts were recorded for this clone. The chain joins TRBV9 to TRBJ2-1; D ambiguous. V was cut by 1 base and J by 7 bases, with 6 bases left in between. The CDR3 runs to 12 residues. Germline V gene data show CDR1 as SGDLS and CDR2 as YYNGEE. The CDR3 is CASSVSGNEQFF. CDR3 sequence (DNA): TGTGCCAGCAGCGTATCCGGGAATGAGCAGTTCTTC.

This clone came up once. The CDR3 is CASGPSSGRKETQYF. CDR3 DNA sequence: TGTGCCAGCGGACCGTCTAGCGGGAGAAAGGAGACCCAGTACTTC. V gene TRBV6-5 combines with J gene TRBJ2-5; 10 bases fit TRBD2. Germline CDR1 reads MNHEY; CDR2 reads SVGAGI. This CDR3 has 15 amino acids. With 8 bases clipped from V and 5 bases from J, the junction kept 11 bases outside the gene matches.

The chain is built from TRBV4-3 and TRBJ2-1, with 12 bases lining up with TRBD2. V dropped 4 bases and J dropped 9; count of bases not matched to a gene: 7. Germline assignment: CDR1 LGHNA and CDR2 YSLEER. This CDR3 contains 15 residues. DNA for the CDR3: TGCGCCAGCAGCCCACGACTAGCGGGAGTCCGTGAGCAGTTCTTC. Translated: CASSPRLAGVREQFF.

J is TRBJ2-5 and V is TRBV7-2; no clear D. The CDR3 totals 13 residues. V lost 2 bases and J lost 5, with 9 bases in between. Germline V gene sequence: CDR1 SGHTA, CDR2 FQGNSA. The CDR3 loop is CASSLRPGETQYF. The DNA of the CDR3 is TGTGCCAGCAGCTTAAGACCCGGGGAGACCCAGTACTTC.

Notes on this clone: At one end, the junction sequence differs from germline, possibly due to a read error. CDR3 sequence (DNA): TGTGCTAGCAGCAAAACAGACAGGGCCAGTGAGCAGTTCTTC. This gives the protein CASSKTDRASEQFF. The gene calls are TRBV7-7 and TRBJ2-1; TRBD1 agrees at 7 bases. The CDR3 has 14 residues. Germline CDR1 SSHAT, CDR2 FNYEAQ (reference sequence).

This clone occurred a few times. The V and J genes are TRBV10-1 and TRBJ1-1, with no clear D. The CDR3 covers 13 residues. Trimming left V 6 bases short and J 4 bases short, with 12 bases between. The germline CDR1 and CDR2 sequences are WNHNN and SYGVQD (reference sequence). CDR3 region: CASRYSDTTEAFF. In nucleotides, the CDR3 is TGCGCCAGCAGGTATAGTGACACCACTGAAGCTTTCTTT.

The V call is TRBV5-3, the J call TRBJ2-7, with D perhaps matching TRBD1 (5 bases). TRBV5-3 is classed as an ORF, of uncertain function. This CDR3 spans 15 amino acids. V gave up 7 bases and J gave up 5 bases, with 22 bases separating them. CDR3 DNA sequence: TGTGCCAGATCCACGCCAAGGGGTCGTGATAACGAGCAGTACTTC. Protein sequence: CARSTPRGRDNEQYF.

The chain joins TRBV10-1 to TRBJ1-5; the match to TRBD1 covers 10 bases. The V segment lost 4 bases and the J segment 4 bases; nucleotides outside the gene matches: 4. The CDR3 loop spans 15 amino acids. CDR1 is WNHNN, CDR2 SYGVQD, per germline (reference sequence). The CDR3 reads CASSAGTGVNQPQHF. The DNA of the CDR3 is TGCGCCAGCAGTGCCGGGACAGGGGTTAATCAGCCCCAGCATTTT.

The V call is TRBV28, the J call TRBJ2-7; 11 bases are a match to TRBD2. Germline CDR1 and CDR2: MDHEN and SYDVKM. The CDR3 is 17 residues long. The trim removed 5 bases at V and 3 bases at J, leaving 12 bases unmatched. The CDR3 bases are TGTGCCAGCAGTACCCGCGTAGCGGGAGGGCCCTACTACGAGCAGTACTTC. Protein sequence: CASSTRVAGGPYYEQYF.

The CDR3 sequence is CASSSGTANTEAFF. The CDR3 nucleotides are TGTGCCAGCAGTTCCGGGACAGCTAACACTGAAGCTTTCTTT. The rearrangement uses TRBV27 and TRBJ1-1, with TRBD1 identical over 7 bases. The length of the CDR3 is 14 residues. The V gene's germline CDR1 is MNHEY and CDR2 SMNVEV (reference sequence). J gave up 2 bases and V 4 bases, and 4 bases lay outside the gene matches.

The V call is TRBV5-1, the J call TRBJ2-7, with D possibly being TRBD2 (6 bases). With 0 bases removed from V and 3 bases from J, the gap between germline ends came to 13 bases. The CDR3 loop spans 15 amino acids. Germline lookup yields CDR1 SGHRS and CDR2 YFSETQ. The CDR3: CASSLVGGAYYEQYF. CDR3 DNA: TGCGCCAGCAGCTTGGTCGGCGGGGCCTACTACGAGCAGTACTTC.

The chain carries TRBV5-4 and TRBJ2-7; tentatively, D is TRBD1 (5 bases). Germline CDR1 reads SGHNT; CDR2 reads YYREEE (reference sequence). Trimming took 3 bases from V and 2 from J, leaving 9 bases between them. The CDR3 loop spans 13 amino acids. This chain's CDR3 is CASSSREPYEQYF. In DNA, the CDR3 is TGTGCCAGCAGCTCCAGGGAACCCTACGAGCAGTACTTC.

V and J are TRBV7-9 and TRBJ2-7, with 10 bases identical to TRBD2. The CDR3 sequence is 14 residues long. The germline V gene encodes CDR1 SEHNR and CDR2 FQNEAQ (reference sequence). The V segment lost 5 bases and the J segment 4 bases; nucleotides outside the gene matches: 5. The DNA of the CDR3 is TGTGCCAGCAGCGAACTAGCGGGACGATACGAGCAGTACTTC. Its protein product is CASSELAGRYEQYF.

The chain joins TRBV19 to TRBJ2-3, with 9 positions matching TRBD2. Trimming at V came to 3 bases and at J to 3 bases, leaving 7 bases not matched to a gene. The CDR3 has 16 residues. Germline V gene data show CDR1 as LNHDA and CDR2 as SQIVND (reference sequence). The CDR3 bases are TGTGCCAGTAGTATGTTGGTAGCGGGAGCGACAGATACGCAGTATTTT. It is translated as CASSMLVAGATDTQYF.

This clone was observed a handful of times. This chain connects TRBV5-6 to TRBJ1-1; 11 nucleotides agree with TRBD1. J lost 1 base, V lost 4 bases, and 9 bases had no gene match. This CDR3 is built from 17 residues. Germline V lookup: CDR1 SGHDT, CDR2 YYEEEE. The CDR3, as DNA: TGTGCCAGCAGCCGGACAGGGGGCGAATTGTGGAACACTGAAGCTTTCTTT. It codes for CASSRTGGELWNTEAFF.

Remarks on this clone: Other DNA variants within this sample encode the same CDR3. The V and J genes are TRBV29-1 and TRBJ1-1, with D perhaps TRBD1 (5 bases). The CDR3 covers 12 residues. The germline gives CDR1 SQVTM, CDR2 ANQGSEA. The V and J ends lost 2 bases and 1 base respectively, with 5 bases between them. CDR3 sequence reads: CSVEQGNTEAFF. The CDR3 bases are TGCAGCGTTGAACAGGGGAACACTGAAGCTTTCTTT.

Concerning this clone: The same CDR3 also results from other DNA sequences found in this sample. The V and J genes are TRBV15 and TRBJ1-1; no clear D. CDR3 size: 14 residues. Germline lookup yields CDR1 LNHNV and CDR2 YYDKDF (reference sequence). V gave up 0 bases and J gave up 1 base, with 6 bases separating them. CDR3 DNA: TGTGCCACCAGCAGAGATCGGGGGAACACTGAAGCTTTCTTT. Amino acid sequence: CATSRDRGNTEAFF. The full variable domain, rest sourced from reference TRBV15 and TRBJ1-1, is DAMVIQNPRYQVTQFGKPVTLSCSQTLNHNVMYWYQQKSSQAPKLLFHYYDKDFNNEADTPDNFQSRRPNTSFCFLDIRSPGLGDTAMYLCATSRDRGNTEAFFGQGTRLTVV.

The rearrangement links TRBV5-1 to TRBJ2-1; 10 bases align to TRBD2. The CDR3 loop spans 17 amino acids. V was pared by 0 bases and J by 7 bases, with 10 bases of the junction left unmatched. CDR1 and CDR2 from the germline V gene are SGHRS and YFSETQ. CDR3 DNA sequence: TGCGCCAGCAGCTTGGCCGGTTTAGCGGGAGGTCATAATGAGCAGTTCTTC. Translation gives CASSLAGLAGGHNEQFF. Full variable domain (outside the CDR3, taken from reference TRBV5-1 and TRBJ2-1): KAGVTQTPRYLIKTRGQQVTLSCSPISGHRSVSWYQQTPGQGLQFLFEYFSETQRNKGNFPGRFSGRQFSNSRSEMNVSTLELGDSALYLCASSLAGLAGGHNEQFFGPGTRLTVL.

This chain uses TRBV9 with TRBJ2-6; the D gene is possibly TRBD2 (5 bases). V was shortened by 1 base and J by 0 bases, with 14 bases between the two germline ends. The germline V gene has CDR1 SGDLS and CDR2 YYNGEE. The CDR3 runs 18 residues. Here the CDR3 DNA reads TGTGCCAGCAGCGTAAACTCCGGGGTCCTCTCTGGGGCCAACGTCCTGACTTTC. Translation gives CASSVNSGVLSGANVLTF.

The J gene is TRBJ2-1, the V gene TRBV7-9; D perhaps matches TRBD2 (6 bases). Germline V lookup: CDR1 SEHNR, CDR2 FQNEAQ (reference sequence). With 4 bases removed from V and 15 bases from J, the gap between germline ends came to 22 bases. The CDR3 length is 14 residues. The CDR3 loop is CASSSQSGPRERFF. For the CDR3, the DNA is TGTGCCAGCAGCTCCCAGAGCGGGCCGAGGGAGAGGTTCTTC.